This T cell receptor (beta chain) was sequenced in a study of T cell clonality in common variable immunodeficiency. With V trimmed by 7 bases and J by 0 bases, 12 bases remained unmatched. Germline lookup yields CDR1 DFQATT and CDR2 SNEGSKA (reference sequence). The CDR3 loop spans 16 amino acids. CVID and control samples used equivalent genomic DNA input. Clones were read by immunoSEQ multiplex PCR, and TCRdb kept only the in-frame ones, dropping some. The specimen has around 29,000 clones, none found just once. Study results and limitations: CVID subjects showed higher TCRbeta clonality than healthy controls. Shared TCRbeta clones were fewer between CVID subjects than controls.

In regard to this clone: Its specificity is unknown. The read gets to within 3 residues of the CDR3 end, and the germline J gene fills in the rest.

The specimen was peripheral blood mononuclear cells. This clonotype was sampled from a person between 18 and 70 years old in good health. This sequence joins TRBV20-1 and TRBJ1-5, with TRBD1 matching over 7 bases. CDR3 sequence reads: CSVRDRGLYSNQPQHF. The covered CDR3 bases are TGCAGTGTTCGGGACAGAGGCCTTTATAGCAATCAGCCC.